The rows below give T cell receptor beta chains drawn from one sample of a study of cytomegalovirus exposure and HLA in healthy donors. Assay: immunoSEQ multiplex PCR; the TCRdb copy retains only in-frame clones and omits some. The sample includes 250,000 to 350,000 clones, just over 85% seen only once; the top ten take 3.5% to 4.5%. Specimen: PBMCs. The receptor set was obtained from a middle-aged man in good health and CMV-seropositive. The CDR3 runs from the conserved cysteine through the conserved F or W. The D gene is left open where the match is weak. Not every row has a clone size; where given, it reads once, few, many or a size class.

d_gene	abundance	v_gene	j_gene	len	CDR3nt	CDR3aa
TRBD2	NA	TRBV27	TRBJ2-5	16	TGTGCCAGCAGTCCCATTAAGCGGGGGCCCTGGGAGACCCAGTACTTC	CASSPIKRGPWETQYF
TRBD2	NA	TRBV19	TRBJ2-1	14	TGTGCCAGTAGTTCGGGGGGCTCCTACAATGAGCAGTTCTTC	CASSSGGSYNEQFF
NA	NA	TRBV27	TRBJ1-5	15	TGTGCCAGCAGTTTAGGGGGGGCGTTGAATCAGCCCCAGCATTTT	CASSLGGALNQPQHF
TRBD2	few	TRBV15	TRBJ2-3	17	TGTGCCACCAGCAGATCCCGGACTAGCGGGAGCACAGATACGCAGTATTTT	CATSRSRTSGSTDTQYF
TRBD1	once	TRBV4-1	TRBJ2-6	18	TGCGCCAGCAGCCAATTCCAGGGGGTGAGCTCTGGGGCCAACGTCCTGACTTTC	CASSQFQGVSSGANVLTF
TRBD2	NA	TRBV2	TRBJ2-2	16	TGTGCCAGCAGGCCCACTAGCGGGTTCAACACCGGGGAGCTGTTTTTT	CASRPTSGFNTGELFF
TRBD1	NA	TRBV14	TRBJ2-7	14	TGTGCCAGCAGCCAACGGTCTAGGGGGCTCGAGCAGTACTTC	CASSQRSRGLEQYF
TRBD2	NA	TRBV7-8	TRBJ2-5	16	TGTGCCAGCAGCCCACCGGGACTAGCAGTAGCAGAGACCCAGTACTTC	CASSPPGLAVAETQYF
TRBD1	NA	TRBV19	TRBJ1-5	12	TGTGCCAGTAGGACAGGGGGTCAGCCCCAGCATTTT	CASRTGGQPQHF
TRBD1	NA	TRBV9	TRBJ1-2	17	TGTGCCAGCAGCGCGCCCAGTAGTCGACAGGGATACCATGGCTACACCTTC	CASSAPSSRQGYHGYTF
NA	NA	TRBV6-5	TRBJ2-2	13	TGTGCCAGCAGTTACGGCAGGACCGGGGAGCTGTTTTTT	CASSYGRTGELFF
NA	NA	TRBV30	TRBJ2-6	17	TGTGCCTGGAGTACAACAAGACAGTACTCTGGGGCCAACGTCCTGACTTTC	CAWSTTRQYSGANVLTF
NA	NA	TRBV27	TRBJ2-7	15	TGTGCCAGCAGTTTATCGGCCGGGTCGGTCTACGAGCAGTACTTC	CASSLSAGSVYEQYF
TRBD1	NA	TRBV28	TRBJ1-4	15	TGTGCCAGCAGCCCAGACAGGGCTCGCCAGGAAAAACTGTTTTTT	CASSPDRARQEKLFF
TRBD2	NA	TRBV28	TRBJ2-3	14	TGTGCCAGCAGTTTGCGGGGGAGCACAGATACGCAGTATTTT	CASSLRGSTDTQYF
NA	NA	TRBV19	TRBJ2-7	13	TGTGCCAGTAGTATAACGGGATCGAGGGAGCAGTACTTC	CASSITGSREQYF
TRBD1	NA	TRBV7-3	TRBJ2-1	15	TGTGCCAGCAGCTCCACAGGGGGCTCCTACAATGAGCAGTTCTTC	CASSSTGGSYNEQFF
NA	NA	TRBV4-1	TRBJ2-1	14	TGCGCCAGCAGCCAAGTACGGGACTACAATGAGCAGTTCTTC	CASSQVRDYNEQFF
TRBD2	NA	TRBV9	TRBJ2-3	17	TGTGCCAGCAGCGTTTCAGGACTAGCGCCTAGCACAGATACGCAGTATTTT	CASSVSGLAPSTDTQYF
TRBD2	NA	TRBV7-3	TRBJ2-1	17	TGTGCCAGCAGCCTTAGACTAGCGGGAGGTGTTACTGTTGAGCAGTTCTTC	CASSLRLAGGVTVEQFF
NA	NA	TRBV10-2	TRBJ2-5	14	TGCGCCAGCAGTGGGACAGTCGGTAAAGAGACCCAGTACTTC	CASSGTVGKETQYF
NA	NA	TRBV6-5	TRBJ2-7	15	TGTGCCAGCAGTTCGCAGGGTTTAAACTCCTACGAGCAGTACTTC	CASSSQGLNSYEQYF
TRBD1	NA	TRBV7-2	TRBJ2-7	15	TGTGCCAGCAGCTTTGGCTCCGCGACAGGGGCCGAGCAGTACTTC	CASSFGSATGAEQYF
TRBD1	once	TRBV9	TRBJ2-7	15	TGTGCCAGCAGCGCCGAGCCGGGACAGTCCTACGAGCAGTACTTC	CASSAEPGQSYEQYF
NA	NA	TRBV7-2	TRBJ2-3	14	TGTGCCAGCAGCTTAGCAGGGGGTACAGATACGCAGTATTTT	CASSLAGGTDTQYF